Listed below are T cell receptor beta chains from one sample, sequenced in a study of blood T cell repertoires in COVID-19. Here immunoSEQ multiplex PCR was the method, and the copy in TCRdb shows in-frame clones only, minus some. The data hold 540,000 or so clones, with 85% to 90% observed a single time. Input material: peripheral blood. These receptors were taken from a woman in her forties or fifties with COVID-19, enrolled during active disease. CDR3s include the opening cysteine and the closing phenylalanine or tryptophan. Fields, in order: V gene, clone size, CDR3 length, D gene, J gene, CDR3 protein, CDR3 DNA. The D gene is left open where the match is weak. A clone size is listed for some rows: how often the clone was seen (once, few, many), or a class if it is expanded.

TRBV4-2	.	16	TRBD2	TRBJ2-2	CASSQDARGVTGELFF	TGTGCCAGCAGCCAAGATGCGCGGGGGGTCACCGGGGAGCTGTTTTTT
TRBV7-8	.	14	.	TRBJ2-2	CASTRGLVNGELFF	TGTGCCAGCACCCGGGGGCTCGTAAACGGGGAGCTGTTTTTT
TRBV6-6	.	15	TRBD2	TRBJ2-7	CASTPPGGGRNEQYF	TGTGCCAGCACCCCCCCTGGGGGGGGGAGGAACGAGCAGTACTTC
TRBV19	.	16	TRBD2	TRBJ2-4	CASSKGRGGATNIQYF	TGTGCCAGTAGTAAAGGTCGCGGGGGGGCCACAAACATTCAGTACTTC
TRBV27	.	14	TRBD1	TRBJ1-1	CASKTGTGVNEAFF	TGTGCCAGCAAAACCGGGACAGGGGTTAATGAAGCTTTCTTT
TRBV4-2	.	13	.	TRBJ2-3	CASSLLPGDTQYF	TGTGCCAGCAGCCTCCTCCCGGGGGATACGCAGTATTTT
TRBV30	.	13	TRBD1	TRBJ1-2	CAWSVQGAKGYTF	TGTGCCTGGAGTGTACAGGGGGCTAAAGGCTACACCTTC
TRBV7-9	.	13	TRBD1	TRBJ2-7	CASSRDRAYEQYF	TGTGCCAGCAGCCGGGACAGGGCCTACGAGCAGTACTTC
TRBV4-1	few	14	.	TRBJ1-4	CASSQLGVREKLFF	TGCGCCAGCAGCCAACTAGGGGTTAGAGAAAAACTGTTTTTT
TRBV13	.	16	.	TRBJ1-5	CASSLGGPGGNQPQHF	TGTGCCAGCAGCTTAGGGGGGCCAGGAGGCAATCAGCCCCAGCATTTT
TRBV27	.	17	TRBD2	TRBJ2-7	CASSFDRTSGFSYEQYF	TGTGCCAGCAGTTTCGACCGGACTAGCGGATTCTCCTACGAGCAGTACTTC
TRBV5-6	few	15	.	TRBJ1-1	CASSLVGAGGTEAFF	TGTGCCAGCAGCTTGGTGGGTGCGGGCGGCACTGAAGCTTTCTTT
TRBV5-1	.	15	TRBD1	TRBJ1-2	CASSTRQGFNYGYTF	TGCGCCAGCAGCACGCGACAGGGTTTTAACTATGGCTACACCTTC
TRBV6-1	few	20	TRBD1	TRBJ1-3	CASSEHGTGAVAVRGNTIYF	TGTGCCAGCAGTGAACATGGGACAGGGGCAGTAGCCGTTCGGGGAAACACCATATATTTT
TRBV6-5	.	11	.	TRBJ1-1	CASRDGNEAFF	TGTGCCAGCAGGGACGGGAATGAAGCTTTCTTT
TRBV5-1	.	17	TRBD1	TRBJ1-1	CASSPWGQGRQNTEAFF	TGCGCCAGCAGCCCATGGGGACAGGGGAGACAGAACACTGAAGCTTTCTTT
TRBV4-1	.	16	.	TRBJ2-1	CASREPRSRGNNEQFF	TGCGCCAGCAGGGAACCAAGGTCCAGGGGTAACAATGAGCAGTTCTTC
TRBV3-1/TRBV3-2	.	14	.	TRBJ1-6	CASSQGQDNSPLHF	TGTGCCAGCAGCCAAGGGCAGGATAATTCACCCCTCCACTTT
TRBV3-1/TRBV3-2	.	14	.	TRBJ1-2	CASSLGAGDYGYTF	TGTGCCAGCAGCCTCGGGGCGGGGGACTATGGCTACACCTTC
TRBV3-1/TRBV3-2	.	17	TRBD2	TRBJ2-3	CASSQDTSGGFSDTQYF	TGTGCCAGCAGCCAAGATACTAGCGGGGGGTTTTCGGATACGCAGTATTTT
TRBV10-3	.	11	.	TRBJ2-7	CATRQVYEQYF	TGTGCCACCAGACAGGTCTACGAGCAGTACTTC
TRBV6-5	.	12	.	TRBJ1-1	CASSRGNTEAFF	TGTGCCAGCAGTCGAGGGAACACTGAAGCTTTCTTT
TRBV19	few	13	.	TRBJ1-2	CASSIPGVGGYTF	TGTGCCAGTAGTATTCCGGGAGTAGGTGGCTACACCTTC
TRBV18	once	15	TRBD1	TRBJ2-1	CASSPGTDYYNEQFF	TGTGCCAGCTCACCGGGGACAGACTACTACAATGAGCAGTTCTTC
TRBV10-3	.	15	TRBD1	TRBJ1-6	CAIRGTGPGNSPLHF	TGTGCCATCAGGGGGACAGGCCCGGGTAATTCACCCCTCCACTTT
TRBV27	.	12	.	TRBJ2-5	CASSGLEQTQYF	TGTGCCAGCAGTGGGCTCGAACAGACCCAGTACTTC